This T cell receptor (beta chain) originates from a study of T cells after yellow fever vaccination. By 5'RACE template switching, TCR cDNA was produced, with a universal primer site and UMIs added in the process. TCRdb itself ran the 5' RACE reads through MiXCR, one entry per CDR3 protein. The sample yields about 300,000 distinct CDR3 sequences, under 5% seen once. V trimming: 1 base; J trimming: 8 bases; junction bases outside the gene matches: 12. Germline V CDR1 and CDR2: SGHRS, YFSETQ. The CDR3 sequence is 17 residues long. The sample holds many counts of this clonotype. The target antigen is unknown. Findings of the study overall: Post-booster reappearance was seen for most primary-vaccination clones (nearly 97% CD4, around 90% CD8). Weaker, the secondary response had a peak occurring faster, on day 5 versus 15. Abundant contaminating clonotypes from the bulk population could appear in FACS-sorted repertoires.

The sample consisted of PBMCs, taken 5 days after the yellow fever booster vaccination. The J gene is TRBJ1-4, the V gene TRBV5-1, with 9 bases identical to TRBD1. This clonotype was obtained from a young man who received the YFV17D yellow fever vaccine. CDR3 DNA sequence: TGCGCCAGCAGCTTGACCTTGGGGACAGGGATCGGGGAAAAACTGTTTTTT. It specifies CASSLTLGTGIGEKLFF.